These 12 T cell receptor beta chains share one sample of origin, sequenced in a study of T cell changes during pregnancy in multiple sclerosis. TCRdb keeps only in-frame clones here, not all; method: immunoSEQ multiplex PCR. In the table there are about 75,000 clones, roughly 94% of which are singletons. The source material was CD4+ T cells from peripheral blood mononuclear cells, sampled after pregnancy. The receptors derive from a female donor with multiple sclerosis, enrolled in a pregnancy study.

This rearrangement joins TRBV29-1 to TRBJ2-5; a weak D match, TRBD2 (5 bases). Trimming cost V 4 bases and J 2 bases, with 8 bases left between them. CDR3 length equals 12 residues. Germline CDR1 and CDR2: SQVTM and ANQGSEA. CDR3: CSVGTVQETQYF. As DNA, the CDR3 is TGCAGCGTTGGGACTGTGCAAGAGACCCAGTACTTC.

The J gene is TRBJ2-7, the V gene TRBV4-2; D possibly corresponds to TRBD1 (6 bases). V was pared by 0 bases and J by 4 bases, with 25 bases between. The CDR3 consists of 19 residues. Per germline, CDR1 LGHNA and CDR2 YNFKEQ. Written as DNA, the CDR3 is TGTGCCAGCAGCCAAGAGCCTCCGGGACAACACCCGAGAAGGTACGAGCAGTACTTC. Translation gives CASSQEPPGQHPRRYEQYF.

The gene calls are TRBV2 and TRBJ2-7, with 11 bases fitting TRBD1. The V and J ends lost 5 bases and 2 bases, in that order; junction bases with no gene match: 2. This CDR3 is 14 amino acids long. Germline values: CDR1 SNHLY, CDR2 FYNNEI. The CDR3 DNA sequence: TGTGCCAGCAGTCCGGGACAGGGGGCCTACGAGCAGTACTTC. It specifies CASSPGQGAYEQYF. Based on the CDR3 plus reference TRBV2 and TRBJ2-7, the full variable domain is EPEVTQTPSHQVTQMGQEVILRCVPISNHLYFYWYRQILGQKVEFLVSFYNNEISEKSEIFDDQFSVERPDGSNFTLKIRSTKLEDSAMYFCASSPGQGAYEQYFGPGTRLTVT.

This clone was observed once. The V gene is TRBV28, the J gene TRBJ1-4; D is perhaps TRBD1 (6 bases). V gave up 1 base and J gave up 7 bases, with 10 bases separating them. Per the germline V gene, CDR1 is MDHEN and CDR2 is SYDVKM. This CDR3 has 14 amino acids. In nucleotides, the CDR3 is TGTGCCAGCAGTTTATTAACAGGGTTTGAAAAACTGTTTTTT. Its protein product is CASSLLTGFEKLFF.

The chain has TRBV19 and TRBJ2-5; TRBD2 aligns across 13 bases. After removal of 5 bases from V and 2 bases from J, the junction contained 2 bases not matched to a gene. CDR3 length equals 15 residues. Germline-derived CDR1 and CDR2 are LNHDA and SQIVND (reference sequence). The CDR3 here is CASSGGLAGQETQYF. The DNA of the CDR3 is TGTGCCAGTAGTGGGGGACTAGCGGGGCAAGAGACCCAGTACTTC.

The chain carries TRBV7-6 and TRBJ2-3; 10 nucleotides agree with TRBD2. CDR1 and CDR2 (germline): SGHVS, FNYEAQ. The CDR3 has 17 amino acids. Unmatched junction bases numbered 9, after V lost 2 bases and J lost 4 bases. The CDR3 spells CASSLMASGRFADTQYF. Here the CDR3 DNA reads TGTGCCAGCAGCTTAATGGCTAGCGGGAGATTCGCAGATACGCAGTATTTT.

The chain has TRBV11-2 and TRBJ2-5; TRBD2 matches 7 bases. The germline gives CDR1 SGHAT, CDR2 FQNNGV. J lost 2 bases, V lost 5 bases, and 11 bases had no gene match. The CDR3 has 16 amino acids. The CDR3 here is CASSARPSGTQETQYF. The CDR3 nucleotides are TGTGCCAGCAGCGCCCGGCCTAGCGGAACTCAAGAGACCCAGTACTTC.

Comment on this clone: Sequence at one end of the junction differs from germline and may be a read error. This chain connects TRBV30 to TRBJ1-4, with 8 bases that match TRBD1. The length of the CDR3 is 11 residues. The V gene's germline CDR1 is GTSNPN and CDR2 SVGIG (reference sequence). The CDR3 region is CAWGQGLTSGF. As DNA, the CDR3 is TGTGCCTGGGGACAGGGTTTGACATCGGGCTTT.

This chain uses TRBV2 with TRBJ2-1; D remains ambiguous. Germline V CDR1 and CDR2: SNHLY, FYNNEI. The CDR3 extends over 13 amino acids. Trimming left V 3 bases short and J 6 bases short, with 9 bases between. CDR3: CASSEATLNEQFF. CDR3 DNA: TGTGCCAGCAGTGAGGCAACCCTCAATGAGCAGTTCTTC.

The chain carries TRBV12-5 and TRBJ2-1; 8 bases fit TRBD2. The CDR3 runs to 15 residues. J gave up 0 bases and V 6 bases, and 4 bases lay outside the gene matches. CDR1 and CDR2 from the germline V gene are LGHNT and FRNRAP. CDR3 in amino acids: CASGTSGSSYNEQFF. CDR3 in DNA: TGTGCTAGTGGCACCAGCGGGAGCTCCTACAATGAGCAGTTCTTC.

The V call is TRBV9, the J call TRBJ2-5; 13 bases are a match to TRBD2. The V and J ends lost 2 bases and 5 bases, in that order; junction bases with no gene match: 6. The CDR3 runs to 16 residues. Germline CDR1 SGDLS, CDR2 YYNGEE. CDR3 sequence: CASSVTSGRASETQYF. For the CDR3, the DNA is TGTGCCAGCAGCGTTACTAGCGGGAGGGCGTCTGAGACCCAGTACTTC.

CDR3 protein: CASSLRGELFF. CDR3 coding DNA: TGTGCCAGCAGTCTCCGGGGGGAGCTGTTTTTT. The chain employs TRBV11-3 and TRBJ2-2; D ambiguous. This CDR3 is built from 11 residues. The germline V and J ends were trimmed by 6 bases and 8 bases, with 7 bases remaining between them. CDR1 and CDR2 (germline): SGHNT, YENEEA.